The 19 T cell receptor beta chains given below trace back to one sample, sequenced in a study of blood T cell repertoires in COVID-19. TCRdb's table, derived via immunoSEQ multiplex PCR, lists solely in-frame clones and lacks some. The table has under 250,000 clones, roughly 80% seen once. The sample consisted of peripheral blood. These receptors originate from a woman aged 60-75 years with active or convalescent COVID-19.

In nucleotides, the CDR3 is TGTGCCAGCAGAATAGCGGGGGGGCGGGAGACCCAGTACTTC. Its protein is CASRIAGGRETQYF. This chain links TRBV7-2 with TRBJ2-5, with 11 bases identical to TRBD2. J gave up 5 bases and V 6 bases, and 5 bases lay outside the gene matches. CDR1 and CDR2 (germline): SGHTA, FQGNSA. CDR3 size: 14 residues.

J is TRBJ1-5 and V is TRBV30; TRBD1 matches 8 bases. There are 17 residues in the CDR3. CDR1 is GTSNPN, CDR2 SVGIG, per germline (reference sequence). With V trimmed by 2 bases and J by 0 bases, 9 bases remained unmatched. CDR3 nucleotides: TGTGCCTGGAGTACAAGCAGGGGGCCGTATAGCAATCAGCCCCAGCATTTT. Protein: CAWSTSRGPYSNQPQHF.

This chain links TRBV5-1 with TRBJ2-5, with TRBD1 identical over 7 bases. This CDR3 contains 15 residues. CDR1 SGHRS and CDR2 YFSETQ come from the germline V gene. Trimming at V came to 4 bases and at J to 0 bases, leaving 6 bases not matched to a gene. The CDR3 is CASSRTTGNQETQYF. CDR3 in DNA: TGCGCCAGCAGCCGGACGACAGGGAACCAAGAGACCCAGTACTTC.

The V and J genes are TRBV20-1 and TRBJ1-1; D is undetermined. The germline V gene encodes CDR1 DFQATT and CDR2 SNEGSKA (reference sequence). This CDR3 spans 11 amino acids. The CDR3 loop reads CRGSLGAEAFF. The CDR3 DNA reads as TGCAGGGGCTCGTTAGGTGCTGAAGCTTTCTTT.

Only a few counts were recorded for this clone. The chain joins TRBV6-6 to TRBJ2-7, with a possible D match to TRBD1 (6 bases). Trimming took off 3 bases at V and 0 bases at J, with 9 bases between the two ends. The CDR3 extends over 14 amino acids. Germline CDR1 reads MNHNY; CDR2 reads SVGAGI (reference sequence). CDR3 nucleotide sequence: TGTGCCAGCAGTTATCGAGGGGGCTCCTACGAGCAGTACGTC. Protein product: CASSYRGGSYEQYV.

The rearrangement joins TRBV15 to TRBJ1-5; perhaps TRBD1 as D (5 bases). Looked up from germline, CDR1 is LNHNV and CDR2 is YYDKDF (reference sequence). The V end was cut by 3 bases, the J end by 2 bases, with 11 bases between. This CDR3 spans 15 amino acids. CDR3 in amino acids: CATSSSGQGNQPQHF. For the CDR3, the DNA is TGTGCCACCAGCAGCTCAGGGCAAGGCAATCAGCCCCAGCATTTT.

V gene TRBV7-9 combines with J gene TRBJ1-1, with D perhaps matching TRBD1 (5 bases). Deletions cut 0 bases from V and 10 bases from J, with 12 bases between. The germline gives CDR1 SEHNR, CDR2 FQNEAQ (reference sequence). This CDR3 is built from 13 residues. Here the CDR3 reads CASSLAGQGRAFF. CDR3 bases: TGTGCCAGCAGCTTAGCGGGGCAGGGCAGAGCTTTCTTT.

J is TRBJ1-5 and V is TRBV6-5; possibly TRBD1 for D (6 bases). Germline lookup yields CDR1 MNHEY and CDR2 SVGAGI. V was pared by 6 bases and J by 9 bases, with 12 bases between. The CDR3 loop spans 12 amino acids. For the CDR3, the DNA is TGTGCCAGCAGGACGACAGGAGGGCCCCAGCATTTT. Translated, it gives CASRTTGGPQHF.

This sequence joins TRBV11-3 and TRBJ2-1; TRBD2 matches at 10 bases. The length of the CDR3 is 14 residues. J lost 9 bases, V lost 6 bases, and 8 bases had no gene match. The germline CDR1 and CDR2 sequences are SGHNT and YENEEA. CDR3 amino acids: CASRILAGDGEQFF. The CDR3 region has the DNA TGTGCCAGCAGGATCCTAGCGGGAGACGGTGAGCAGTTCTTC.

This clone has a single count. The chain combines TRBV7-8 with TRBJ2-5, with 7 bases lining up with TRBD1. Unmatched junction bases numbered 7, after V lost 6 bases and J lost 0 bases. The CDR3 spans 15 residues. Germline lookup yields CDR1 SGHVS and CDR2 FQNEAQ. CDR3 in amino acids: CASSSYDRDQETQYF. The CDR3 DNA reads TGTGCCAGCAGTTCATACGACAGGGACCAAGAGACCCAGTACTTC.

The genes are TRBV18 and TRBJ1-3, with no clear D. V lost 4 bases to trimming and J lost 2 bases, with 12 bases between them. CDR3 length: 15 residues. Germline lookup yields CDR1 KGHSH and CDR2 LQKENI. This CDR3 is CASSLDRETGNTIYF. CDR3 nucleotide sequence: TGTGCCAGCTCACTGGACCGGGAGACTGGAAACACCATATATTTT.

This clone occurred a few times. The V gene is TRBV28, the J gene TRBJ1-2; the match to TRBD1 covers 9 bases. This CDR3 region has 16 residues. Germline CDR1 MDHEN, CDR2 SYDVKM. V was pared by 2 bases and J by 4 bases, with 8 bases of the junction left unmatched. CDR3 sequence: CASSLSQTGGVYGYTF. For the CDR3, the DNA is TGTGCCAGCAGTTTAAGTCAGACAGGGGGGGTCTATGGCTACACCTTC.

As regards this clone: The junction differs from germline at one of its ends, possibly a read error. The chain links TRBV14 to TRBJ1-1; tentatively, D is TRBD1 (5 bases). This CDR3 contains 11 residues. Per the germline V gene, CDR1 is SGHDN and CDR2 is FVKESK. The CDR3 DNA reads TGTGCCAGCACCCGGGGGGTTGAAGCTTTTTTT. Translation: CASTRGVEAFF.

This chain joins TRBV11-2 and TRBJ1-1; D gene uncertain. Trimming left V 5 bases short and J 4 bases short, with 8 bases between. The CDR3 contains 12 residues. Germline CDR1 is SGHAT and CDR2 is FQNNGV. CDR3 sequence reads: CASSREVTEAFF. The CDR3 DNA reads as TGTGCCAGCAGCCGGGAGGTCACTGAAGCTTTCTTT.

The V and J genes are TRBV3-1 (or the pseudogene TRBV3-2) and TRBJ2-1; 9 bases align to TRBD2. CDR1 LGHDT and CDR2 YNNKEL come from the germline V gene (reference sequence). The CDR3 length is 16 residues. The junction had 8 bases not matched to a gene; V was cut back by 4 bases and J by 4 bases. The CDR3 DNA sequence: TGTGCCAGCAGCCCCCGTGAGCGGGGGGTTTACAATGAGCAGTTCTTC. Translated, it gives CASSPRERGVYNEQFF.

This rearrangement joins TRBV6-1 to TRBJ2-7, with D uncertain. Germline CDR1 is MNHNS and CDR2 is SASEGT. V was shortened by 1 base and J by 6 bases, with 10 bases between the two germline ends. CDR3 length equals 13 residues. The CDR3 DNA sequence: TGTGCCAGCAGTGAAGGAGTGTATTCCGAGCAGTACTTC. Protein product: CASSEGVYSEQYF.

This chain joins TRBV20-1 and TRBJ2-1, with 10 nucleotides matching TRBD2. The junction had 6 bases not matched to a gene; V was cut back by 3 bases and J by 7 bases. The CDR3 totals 14 residues. Germline assignment: CDR1 DFQATT and CDR2 SNEGSKA (reference sequence). The CDR3 sequence: CSASKLAGENEQFF. The CDR3 DNA reads as TGCAGTGCTAGTAAGCTAGCGGGAGAAAATGAGCAGTTCTTC.

The chain uses TRBV3-1 (or the pseudogene TRBV3-2) and TRBJ1-6; TRBD1 agrees at 9 bases. From germline, CDR1 is LGHDT and CDR2 YNNKEL (reference sequence). The trim removed 4 bases at V and 3 bases at J, leaving 4 bases unmatched. The CDR3 is 16 amino acids. CDR3 amino acids: CASSLTGGNYNSPLHF. The CDR3 region has the DNA TGTGCCAGCAGCCTGACAGGGGGTAACTATAATTCACCCCTCCACTTT.

The rearrangement links TRBV6-4 to TRBJ2-1; 11 bases are shared with TRBD1. The CDR3 is 14 amino acids. J was trimmed by 8 bases and V by 10 bases; bases with no gene match: 10. Germline CDR1 and CDR2: MRHNA and SNTAGT. CDR3 DNA: TGTGCCACCTCAGGACAGGGGGCTGGTGATGAGCAGTTCTTC. Residues: CATSGQGAGDEQFF.